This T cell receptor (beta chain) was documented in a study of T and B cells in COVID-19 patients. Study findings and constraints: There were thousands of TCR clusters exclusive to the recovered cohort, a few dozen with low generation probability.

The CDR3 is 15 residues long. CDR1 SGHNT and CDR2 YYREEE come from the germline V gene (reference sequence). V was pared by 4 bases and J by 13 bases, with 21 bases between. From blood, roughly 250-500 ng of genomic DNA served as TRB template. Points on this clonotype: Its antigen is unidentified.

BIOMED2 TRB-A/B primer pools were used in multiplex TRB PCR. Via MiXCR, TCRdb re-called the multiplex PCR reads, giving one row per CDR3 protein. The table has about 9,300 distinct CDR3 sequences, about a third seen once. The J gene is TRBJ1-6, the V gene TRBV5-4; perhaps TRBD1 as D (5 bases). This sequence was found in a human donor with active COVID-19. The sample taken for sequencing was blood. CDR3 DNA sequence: TGTGCCAGCAGCCCTCCCGGGACCACTGTTTTTCCCCTCCACTTT. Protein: CASSPPGTTVFPLHF.